This T cell receptor (beta chain) is from a study of chemoradiotherapy in HPV16-positive cancers. Study overall: Candidate HPV-specific T-cell clones and common TCR motifs came from functional assays in two HPV16-positive patients. Regarding the study as a whole: Non-HPV-specific T cells did not expand in tumors during treatment, whereas candidate HPV-specific clones and E7-related motifs did. HPV-responsive T-cell expansion during chemoradiotherapy was linked to improved recurrence-free survival in HPV16-positive patients.

The germline V and J ends were trimmed by 0 bases and 12 bases, with 8 bases remaining between them. Germline CDR1 DFQATT, CDR2 SNEGSKA (reference sequence). The CDR3 runs 10 residues. The sample holds a few counts of this clone. Its target is not known. Samples were taken several times over chemoradiotherapy. TCRdb keeps only in-frame clones here, not all; method: immunoSEQ multiplex PCR. The sample lists roughly 14,000 clones, roughly 89% occurring once. The gene calls are TRBV20-1 and TRBJ1-2; no clear D. The receptor was derived from a human donor with HPV-associated anogenital cancer. The sample here was tumor tissue, taken from a patient who underwent chemoradiotherapy. CDR3 sequence reads: CSARDRDDTF. CDR3 bases: TGCAGTGCTAGAGATCGGGATGACACCTTC.